This T cell receptor (beta chain) was observed in a study of T cell responses to AZD1222 COVID-19 vaccine. Points from the study as a whole: Repertoires were sampled only after the peak T cell response. Epitopes outside B.1.351 and B.1.1.7 mutated regions reportedly drew nearly half of spike TCRs. White British ancestry dominated among donors, who included more females, and clonal diversity was possibly underestimated. Only five or six people who got AZD1222 tested seropositive at baseline.

This clone was counted once. The target antigen is unknown. Sequenced by immunoSEQ multiplex PCR; TCRdb stores in-frame clones only, minus some. The table records around 120,000 clones, roughly 84% of them present only once. V gave up 2 bases and J gave up 5 bases, with 16 bases separating them. Germline-derived CDR1 and CDR2 are MNHNS and SASEGT. The CDR3 spans 15 residues. The chain carries TRBV6-1 and TRBJ2-7, with D tentatively TRBD1 (5 bases). This sample comprised peripheral blood, obtained on day 0 of AZD1222 vaccination. This clonotype was obtained from an adult in good health. CDR3 bases: TGTGCCAGCAGTGAACCCCCAGGGTGGGGAAACGAGCAGTACTTC. Its translation is CASSEPPGWGNEQYF.